One TCR beta chain is described in this entry. No cognate antigen has been identified for it. No qualities accompany the bases; no much larger clone lies one base away. V loses 0 bases of germline sequence and J loses 9 bases, and the interval between the two ends is 14 bases. CDR1 and CDR2 (ENHRY, SYGVKD) derive from the germline V gene. Counted from cysteine to phenylalanine, this CDR3 has 14 amino acids. CDR3 DNA only is kept here, 42 bases in frame from base 1. This sample is part of a study of blood T cell repertoires in COVID-19 (TCRdb year 2020). General notes on the study: Samples covering the acute and convalescent phases of COVID-19 were provided by collaborators in the United States, Italy and Spain. The material from the prospective study consisted of cDNA or gDNA derived from T cells, B-cell-depleted T cells, or PBMCs. Subjects who had been exposed to COVID-19, were actively infected with it, or had recovered from it provided the deeply sampled blood TCRbeta repertoires that made up the dataset. The repertoires were made available in a free public database intended to serve as a resource for research on the immune response to SARS-CoV-2. The samples were drawn from two sources: the first 160 participants of the ongoing ImmuneRACE study, and about 1,300 subjects contributed by 6 global collaborators. Sample metadata almost always included a de-identified subject ID, COVID-19 status, age in years and sex. Where HLA class I and class II types were available, the types were taken from metadata supplied by the sample provider, not from assay-based typing.

Overall results and qualifications from the work: How much clinical and demographic metadata was included differed by source and by participant, and the metadata was provided uncurated.

The immunoSEQ Assay, a bias-controlled multiplex PCR, was used to amplify TCRbeta CDR3 regions from genomic DNA. Under the source paper's analysis protocol: The number of nucleated cells in each sample was estimated by amplification of reference gene primers within the assay. To quantify the absolute abundance of each unique TCRbeta CDR3 rearrangement, sequence reads were collapsed and filtered. For each sample, productive Simpson clonality was calculated as the square root of Simpson's diversity index over productive rearrangements. TCRdb retrieved this table from immuneACCESS and kept in-frame rearrangements only. Not all clones are present; in checked studies, unresolved V genes account for under half, and no reason is known for the remainder. The V and J calls and the clone size are those of that table, but D and trimming were determined from the DNA. The sample contains more than 45,000 clones, 84% of them found a single time. In total, the top ten clones hold 8% to 10% of the sample.

One collaborating source in Seattle enrolled patients while the patients were actively infected and followed the patients over time throughout the course of disease. Whole blood was collected in K2EDTA tubes by collaborating institutions according to the institutions' own protocols. Collaborator samples were shipped for TCRbeta analysis as frozen whole blood, isolated PBMCs, or DNA extracted from either sample type. This sequence originates from a man at least 80 years old with COVID-19, enrolled during active disease. The specimen was peripheral blood. The V and J segments used are TRBV10-3 and TRBJ1-1, with the D segment identity uncertain. The nucleotides are TGTGCCATCAGTGAGTCGATGGAGGCTGGAAAAGCTTTCTTT. This is translated as CAISESMEAGKAFF.